This T cell receptor (beta chain) derives from a study of T cell clonality in common variable immunodeficiency (dated by TCRdb to about 2015). Here is what the overall study found, with its caveats: The authors noted that sequencing repertoires of T cell subpopulations would be needed to clarify what caused the increased clonality in CVID. CVID TCRbeta sequences reportedly showed fewer deletions and N-nucleotide insertions and lacked highly modified clones with 13 or more V deletions. Even though DNA input was the same, control samples had an average of about 80,000 unique sequences each, compared with some 32,000 in CVID samples. Compared with healthy controls, CVID subjects showed increased TCRbeta clonality (t-test p = 0.018), a feature most characteristic of about a third of subjects. CVID subjects shared fewer TCRbeta clones with each other than healthy controls did (p < 0.0001). Patient heterogeneity within the CVID cohort put limits on correlating repertoire features with clinical complications.

Diagnosis of CVID followed standard criteria, namely serum IgG, IgA and/or IgM below the normal range together with specific antibody deficiency. The CVID group comprised some 43 subjects, approximately 15 female and around 30 male, aged roughly 8 to 64 years with a mean age of about 40. Most CVID patients and most healthy controls were of Caucasian heritage. All CVID subjects had received replacement immunoglobulin therapy for at least one year at the time of study participation. No CVID subject was ill or taking immunomodulatory or immunosuppressive medication when blood was collected. Heparinized peripheral whole blood samples of about 5 to 8 ml were collected from each donor. Genomic DNA from adults with common variable immune deficiency (CVID) and from healthy adult controls was used for sequencing of TCRbeta CDR3 repertoires. Diluted blood was density-centrifuged over Hypaque 1077 or Ficoll-Paque to isolate peripheral blood mononuclear cells. Genomic DNA was obtained from unsorted mononuclear cells using either Qiagen column purification or a centrifugation-based method.

This clone was detected only a few times. Its antigen has not been determined. The missing CDR3 end, 3 residues past where the read stops, is filled in from the germline J gene. Equivalent amounts of genomic DNA from CVID and control samples were used as sequencing input. For every sample, a 60 bp segment covering the rearranged TCRbeta CDR3 region was amplified and then sequenced. TCRbeta amplification used the immunoSEQ assay, a bias-corrected multiplex PCR with high-throughput sequencing. The authors' pipeline ran thus. Every unique nucleotide sequence counted as a clone and was annotated with V, D and J genes, copy number and frequency. Sequences were labeled productive if in frame, and non-productive if out of frame or containing stop codons. As previously described, clonality was computed from Shannon's entropy. The predicted amino acid sequences of productive clones were used to derive mean CDR3 Kyte-Doolittle hydropathy. Scaled V gene usage was hierarchically clustered using Manhattan distance and complete linkage with the R hclust function. Sharing of clones by CDR3 amino acid sequence was evaluated through resampling of 12 repertoires per group over 100 rounds. The repertoires were searched for approximately 72 published EBV-specific TCRbeta sequences and roughly 250 published CMV-specific TCRbeta sequences. A couple of CVID samples yielding fewer than 10,000 sequences were excluded from analysis, leaving over 35 CVID repertoires. TCRdb stores this immuneACCESS table with in-frame sequences only. Part of the clones is absent; in the studies checked, under half of the shortfall reflects unresolved V genes, and no reason is known for the rest. V, J and clone size are taken as reported in that table, and D and trimming were inferred from the DNA itself. The sample features approximately 17,000 clones, and none is a singleton. The top ten constitute about 14% of the sample.

V lost 4 bases and J lost 1 base; the stretch between them is 14 bases long. From the germline V gene, CDR1 is SGHRS and CDR2 is YFSETQ. Counted from cysteine to phenylalanine, this CDR3 has 15 amino acids. The CDR3 was read in part: 36 bases, with the frame set at base 1. The sequence was obtained from a human donor with common variable immunodeficiency. Sequenced sample: peripheral blood mononuclear cells. This chain is built from TRBV5-1 and TRBJ1-1; TRBD1 is a possible D gene, resting on 6 matching bases. The sequenced CDR3 bases are TGCGCCAGCAGCCAGGCAGGGGTTCCGAACACTGAA. This is translated as CASSQAGVPNTE. The entire CDR3 is CASSQAGVPNTEAFF.